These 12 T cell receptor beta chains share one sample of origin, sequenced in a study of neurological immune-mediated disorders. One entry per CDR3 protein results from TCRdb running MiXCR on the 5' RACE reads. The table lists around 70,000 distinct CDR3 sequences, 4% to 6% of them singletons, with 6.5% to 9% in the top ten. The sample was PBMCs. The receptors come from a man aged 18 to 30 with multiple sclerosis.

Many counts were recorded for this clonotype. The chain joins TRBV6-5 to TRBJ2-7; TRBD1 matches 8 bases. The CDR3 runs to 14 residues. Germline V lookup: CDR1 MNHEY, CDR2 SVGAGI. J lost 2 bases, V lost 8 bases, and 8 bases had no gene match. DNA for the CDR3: TGTGCCAGCGGATTCCGGGACAGGACCTACGAGCAGTACTTC. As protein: CASGFRDRTYEQYF.

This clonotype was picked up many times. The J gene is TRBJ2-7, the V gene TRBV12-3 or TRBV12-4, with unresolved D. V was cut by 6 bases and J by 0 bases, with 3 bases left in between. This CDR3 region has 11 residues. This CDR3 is CASSFSYEQYF. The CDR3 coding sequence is TGTGCCAGCAGCTTCTCCTACGAGCAGTACTTC.

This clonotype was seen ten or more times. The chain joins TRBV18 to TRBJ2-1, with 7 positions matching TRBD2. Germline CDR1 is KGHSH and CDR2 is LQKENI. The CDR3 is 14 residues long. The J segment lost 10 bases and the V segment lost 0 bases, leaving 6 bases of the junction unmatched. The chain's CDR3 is CASSPPLTLAEQFF. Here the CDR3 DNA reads TGTGCCAGCTCACCACCCCTAACACTAGCGGAGCAGTTCTTC. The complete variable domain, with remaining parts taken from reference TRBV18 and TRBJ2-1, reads NAGVMQNPRHLVRRRGQEARLRCSPMKGHSHVYWYRQLPEEGLKFMVYLQKENIIDESGMPKERFSAEFPKEGPSILRIQQVVRGDSAAYFCASSPPLTLAEQFFGPGTRLTVL.

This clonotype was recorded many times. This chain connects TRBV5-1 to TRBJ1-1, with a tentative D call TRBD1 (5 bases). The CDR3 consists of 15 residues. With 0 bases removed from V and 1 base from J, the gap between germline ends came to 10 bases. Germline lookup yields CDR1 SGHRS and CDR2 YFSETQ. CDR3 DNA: TGCGCCAGCAGCTTGGACCCGGGGGGGAACACTGAAGCTTTCTTT. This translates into CASSLDPGGNTEAFF.

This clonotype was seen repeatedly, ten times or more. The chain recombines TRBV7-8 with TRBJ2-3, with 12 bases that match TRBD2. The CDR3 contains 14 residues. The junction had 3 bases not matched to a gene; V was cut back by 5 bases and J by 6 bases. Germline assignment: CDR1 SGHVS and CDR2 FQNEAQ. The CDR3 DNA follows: TGTGCCAGCAGCCAAACTAGCGGGGGGGATACGCAGTATTTT. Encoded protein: CASSQTSGGDTQYF.

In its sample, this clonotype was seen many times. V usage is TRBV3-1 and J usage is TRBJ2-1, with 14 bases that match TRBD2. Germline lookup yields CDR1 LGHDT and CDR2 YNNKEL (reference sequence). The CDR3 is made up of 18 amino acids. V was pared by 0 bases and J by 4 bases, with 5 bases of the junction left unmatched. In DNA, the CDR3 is TGTGCCAGCAGCCAAGAAGGGACTAGCGGGAGCCCATACAATGAGCAGTTCTTC. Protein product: CASSQEGTSGSPYNEQFF.

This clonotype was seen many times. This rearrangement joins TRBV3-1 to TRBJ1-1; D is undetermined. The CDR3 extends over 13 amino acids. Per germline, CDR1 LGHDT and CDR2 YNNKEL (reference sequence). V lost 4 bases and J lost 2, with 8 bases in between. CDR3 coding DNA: TGTGCCAGCAGCCGTAAGGTTAACACTGAAGCTTTCTTT. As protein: CASSRKVNTEAFF.

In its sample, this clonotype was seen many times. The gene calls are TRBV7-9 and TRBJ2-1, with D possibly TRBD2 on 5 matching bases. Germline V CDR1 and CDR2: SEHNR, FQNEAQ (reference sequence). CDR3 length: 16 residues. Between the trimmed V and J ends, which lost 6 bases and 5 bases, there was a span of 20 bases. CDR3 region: CASSPSWTRVNNEQFF. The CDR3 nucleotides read TGTGCCAGCAGTCCTTCCTGGACTCGCGTTAACAATGAGCAGTTCTTC.

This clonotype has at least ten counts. The CDR3 bases are TGTGCCAGCACGGACAGGGGTCACTCTGGGGCCAACGTCCTGACTTTC. This encodes CASTDRGHSGANVLTF. The rearrangement joins TRBV6-6 to TRBJ2-6, with TRBD1 matching 9 bases. The CDR3 is 16 residues long. Trimming cost V 7 bases and J 0 bases; bases outside gene matches: 4. Germline CDR1 is MNHNY and CDR2 is SVGAGI (reference sequence).

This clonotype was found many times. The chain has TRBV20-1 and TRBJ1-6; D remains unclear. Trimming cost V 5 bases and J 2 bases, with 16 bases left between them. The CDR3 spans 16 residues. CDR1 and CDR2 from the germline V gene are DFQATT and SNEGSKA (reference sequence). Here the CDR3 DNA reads TGCAGTGCTGCCGAGACTGTCCACGCCTATAATTCACCCCTCCACTTT. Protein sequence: CSAAETVHAYNSPLHF.

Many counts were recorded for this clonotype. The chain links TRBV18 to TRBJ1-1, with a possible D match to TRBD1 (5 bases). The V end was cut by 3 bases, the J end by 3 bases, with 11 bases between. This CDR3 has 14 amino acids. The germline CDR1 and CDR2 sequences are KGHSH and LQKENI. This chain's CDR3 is CASSPQGRYTEAFF. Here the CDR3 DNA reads TGTGCCAGCTCACCTCAGGGTAGGTACACTGAAGCTTTCTTT.

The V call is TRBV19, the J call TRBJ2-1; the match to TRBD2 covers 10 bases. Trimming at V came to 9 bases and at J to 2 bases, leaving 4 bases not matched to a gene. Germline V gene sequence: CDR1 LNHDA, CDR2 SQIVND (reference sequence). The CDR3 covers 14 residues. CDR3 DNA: TGTGCCAGCCAACTAGCGGGAACCTACAATGAGCAGTTCTTC. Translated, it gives CASQLAGTYNEQFF.